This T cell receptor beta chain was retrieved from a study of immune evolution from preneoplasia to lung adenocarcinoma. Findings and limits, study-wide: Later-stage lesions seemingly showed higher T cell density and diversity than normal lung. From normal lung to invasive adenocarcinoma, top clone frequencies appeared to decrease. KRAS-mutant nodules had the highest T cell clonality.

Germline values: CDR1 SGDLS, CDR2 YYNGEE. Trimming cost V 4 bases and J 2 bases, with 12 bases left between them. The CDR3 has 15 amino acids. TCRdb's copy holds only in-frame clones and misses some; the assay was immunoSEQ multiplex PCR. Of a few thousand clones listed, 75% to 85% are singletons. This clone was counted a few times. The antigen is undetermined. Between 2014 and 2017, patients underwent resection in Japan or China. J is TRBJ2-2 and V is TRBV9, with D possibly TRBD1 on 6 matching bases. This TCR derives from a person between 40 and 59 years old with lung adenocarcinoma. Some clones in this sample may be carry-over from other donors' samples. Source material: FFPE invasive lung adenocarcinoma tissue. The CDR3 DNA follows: TGTGCCAGCAGCCAAAGACAGGAAAACACCGGGGAGCTGTTTTTT. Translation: CASSQRQENTGELFF. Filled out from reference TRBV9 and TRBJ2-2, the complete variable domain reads DSGVTQTPKHLITATGQRVTLRCSPRSGDLSVYWYQQSLDQGLQFLIQYYNGEERAKGNILERFSAQQFPDLHSELNLSSLELGDSALYFCASSQRQENTGELFFGEGSRLTVL.